The 18 T cell receptor beta chains presented below share a single source sample, sequenced in a study of response to subunit inactivated influenza vaccine. TCRdb called the RT-PCR reads again in MiXCR, with one record for every CDR3 protein. The sample holds 650,000 to 850,000 distinct CDR3 sequences, around 13% seen once. The sample was PBMCs from blood, taken 14 to 15 days before vaccination. These receptors all stem from a man over 45 who received an inactivated influenza vaccine.

This clonotype has a handful of counts. The V and J genes are TRBV29-1 and TRBJ1-1; D uncertain. V was clipped by 6 bases and J by 4 bases, with 15 bases between them. This CDR3 spans 13 amino acids. Germline CDR1 SQVTM, CDR2 ANQGSEA. For the CDR3, the DNA is TGCAGCGTGGGGAAACTCAGCCCCACTGAAGCTTTCTTT. Translated, it gives CSVGKLSPTEAFF.

This clonotype was seen just once. This chain links TRBV27 with TRBJ2-1; 8 positions agree with TRBD2. From germline, CDR1 is MNHEY and CDR2 SMNVEV (reference sequence). Trimming cost V 5 bases and J 8 bases; bases outside gene matches: 8. There are 14 residues in the CDR3. As DNA, the CDR3 is TGTGCCAGCAGTCTATACGGGGGGGCATATGAGCAGTTCTTC. Protein product: CASSLYGGAYEQFF.

V and J are TRBV4-3 and TRBJ2-5; D may be TRBD2 (5 bases). The V end was cut by 1 base, the J end by 1 base, with 10 bases between. Germline V CDR1 and CDR2: LGHNA, YSLEER. The CDR3 has 15 residues. The CDR3: CASSQGSGLQETQYF. Here the CDR3 DNA reads TGCGCCAGCAGCCAAGGTTCAGGACTCCAAGAGACCCAGTACTTC.

This clonotype was observed many times. The chain is built from TRBV6-1 and TRBJ1-2; tentative D call: TRBD1 (5 bases). V gave up 7 bases and J gave up 5 bases, with 20 bases separating them. This CDR3 is built from 15 residues. The germline V gene has CDR1 MNHNS and CDR2 SASEGT. CDR3 protein: CASKITGLTRYGYTF. The CDR3 DNA follows: TGTGCCAGCAAAATTACAGGTCTAACTAGATATGGCTACACCTTC.

This clonotype was seen only a few times. V gene TRBV20-1 combines with J gene TRBJ2-5; D not resolved. This CDR3 comprises 12 residues. In germline, CDR1 is DFQATT, CDR2 SNEGSKA (reference sequence). The V gene lost 0 bases and the J gene lost 12 bases, with 14 bases spanning the gap. This CDR3 reads CSARDQAIREYF. The CDR3 nucleotides are TGCAGTGCTAGAGATCAGGCGATACGGGAGTACTTC.

This chain links TRBV20-1 with TRBJ2-4; maybe TRBD2 (6 bases). The V and J ends lost 1 base and 1 base respectively, with 8 bases between them. CDR3 length equals 14 residues. CDR1 is DFQATT and CDR2 is SNEGSKA in the germline V gene (reference sequence). The CDR3 region is CSARVADAKNIQYF. In DNA, the CDR3 is TGCAGTGCTAGAGTAGCGGATGCCAAAAACATTCAGTACTTC.

This clonotype was seen more than once but under ten times. V and J are TRBV10-3 and TRBJ2-3, with TRBD2 matching over 10 bases. V was pared by 4 bases and J by 2 bases, with 6 bases of the junction left unmatched. The germline V gene has CDR1 ENHRY and CDR2 SYGVKD. The CDR3 contains 16 residues. This chain's CDR3 is CAISGSSGSFTDTQYF. The CDR3 DNA is TGTGCCATCAGTGGGTCTAGCGGGAGCTTCACAGATACGCAGTATTTT.

This clonotype was recorded a few times. The chain joins TRBV29-1 to TRBJ2-4, with no clear D. The V gene lost 7 bases and the J gene lost 0 bases, with 13 bases spanning the gap. The CDR3 runs to 14 residues. The germline gives CDR1 SQVTM, CDR2 ANQGSEA. The CDR3 DNA reads as TGCAGCGCCTTTCTAAACTTAGCCAAAAACATTCAGTACTTC. Its protein is CSAFLNLAKNIQYF.

This chain connects TRBV28 to TRBJ1-3; D gene ambiguous. Trimming cost V 3 bases and J 3 bases, with 12 bases left between them. Germline loops: CDR1 MDHEN, CDR2 SYDVKM. This CDR3 is built from 15 residues. CDR3: CASSFGLSGGNTIYF. For the CDR3, the DNA is TGTGCCAGCAGTTTTGGGCTAAGCGGTGGAAACACCATATATTTT.

This clonotype turned up a few times. V is TRBV28 and J is TRBJ2-1; no clear D. Germline CDR1 reads MDHEN; CDR2 reads SYDVKM. The CDR3 loop spans 11 amino acids. V lost 8 bases to trimming and J lost 5 bases, with 7 bases between them. The CDR3 region is CASGAHNEQFF. In nucleotides, the CDR3 is TGTGCCAGCGGTGCCCACAATGAGCAGTTCTTC.

This clonotype was recorded many times. Written as DNA, the CDR3 is TGTGCCAGCAGTCTCCGGGTTAGCTCCTACGAGCAGTACTTC. Translating gives CASSLRVSSYEQYF. The chain joins TRBV27 to TRBJ2-7; D ambiguous. Germline values: CDR1 MNHEY, CDR2 SMNVEV (reference sequence). Trimming took 5 bases from V and 0 from J, leaving 11 bases between them. This CDR3 contains 14 residues.

This clonotype was picked up a small number of times. The chain couples TRBV28 to TRBJ2-7, with 9 bases identical to TRBD1. This CDR3 is built from 15 residues. V lost 5 bases to trimming and J lost 1 base; unmatched junction nucleotides: 6. The V gene's germline CDR1 is MDHEN and CDR2 SYDVKM. CDR3: CASSTGGSKSYEQYF. The CDR3 nucleotides are TGTGCCAGCAGTACAGGGGGCTCCAAATCCTACGAGCAGTACTTC.

V is TRBV9 and J is TRBJ2-3; D is uncertain. The CDR3 covers 14 residues. In germline, CDR1 is SGDLS, CDR2 YYNGEE. The V and J ends lost 0 bases and 0 bases respectively, with 5 bases between them. In DNA, the CDR3 is TGTGCCAGCAGCGTAGCGGTTAGCACAGATACGCAGTATTTT. Protein sequence: CASSVAVSTDTQYF.

The V call is TRBV7-2, the J call TRBJ2-7; D possibly corresponds to TRBD2 (7 bases). This CDR3 is built from 15 residues. The germline V gene has CDR1 SGHTA and CDR2 FQGNSA. The V and J ends lost 5 bases and 0 bases respectively, with 14 bases between them. The CDR3 spells CASSPMRGGSYEQYF. CDR3 in DNA: TGTGCCAGCAGCCCCATGAGGGGGGGCTCCTACGAGCAGTACTTC. Filled out from reference TRBV7-2 and TRBJ2-7, the complete variable domain reads GAGVSQSPSNKVTEKGKDVELRCDPISGHTALYWYRQSLGQGLEFLIYFQGNSAPDKSGLPSDRFSAERTGGSVSTLTIQRTQQEDSAVYLCASSPMRGGSYEQYFGPGTRLTVT.

The chain couples TRBV20-1 to TRBJ2-7; 11 bases line up with TRBD2. Germline V gene data show CDR1 as DFQATT and CDR2 as SNEGSKA (reference sequence). This CDR3 has 15 amino acids. The ends lost 1 base at V and 6 bases at J; junction bases unmatched: 8. Here the CDR3 DNA reads TGCAGTGCTAGAGCCCAGGGGACTAGCGGTACCGAGCAGTACTTC. It translates to CSARAQGTSGTEQYF.

This clonotype was observed a handful of times. V and J are TRBV7-9 and TRBJ2-7; 8 bases map to TRBD2. V lost 7 bases, J lost 3 bases, and 8 bases stayed unmatched. The CDR3 runs to 14 residues. Germline values: CDR1 SEHNR, CDR2 FQNEAQ (reference sequence). This CDR3 reads CASTPPGGLYEQYF. The CDR3 coding sequence is TGTGCCAGCACCCCACCGGGGGGGCTCTACGAGCAGTACTTC.

This clonotype was observed a few times. This sequence joins TRBV4-3 and TRBJ2-2, with 9 bases aligning to TRBD1. This CDR3 has 17 amino acids. CDR1 and CDR2 from the germline V gene are LGHNA and YSLEER. With 4 bases clipped from V and 3 bases from J, the junction kept 9 bases outside the gene matches. CDR3 region: CASSPDEGQGYTGELFF. The CDR3 DNA reads as TGCGCCAGCAGCCCGGATGAGGGACAGGGATACACCGGGGAGCTGTTTTTT.

This clonotype appeared a few times. The J gene is TRBJ1-1, the V gene TRBV6-1, with 9 bases lining up with TRBD1. Germline CDR1 reads MNHNS; CDR2 reads SASEGT. The trim removed 7 bases at V and 4 bases at J, leaving 7 bases unmatched. The CDR3 contains 14 residues. The CDR3 DNA sequence: TGTGCCAGCACCGTAGACAGGGGGGGCACTGAAGCTTTCTTT. This translates into CASTVDRGGTEAFF.